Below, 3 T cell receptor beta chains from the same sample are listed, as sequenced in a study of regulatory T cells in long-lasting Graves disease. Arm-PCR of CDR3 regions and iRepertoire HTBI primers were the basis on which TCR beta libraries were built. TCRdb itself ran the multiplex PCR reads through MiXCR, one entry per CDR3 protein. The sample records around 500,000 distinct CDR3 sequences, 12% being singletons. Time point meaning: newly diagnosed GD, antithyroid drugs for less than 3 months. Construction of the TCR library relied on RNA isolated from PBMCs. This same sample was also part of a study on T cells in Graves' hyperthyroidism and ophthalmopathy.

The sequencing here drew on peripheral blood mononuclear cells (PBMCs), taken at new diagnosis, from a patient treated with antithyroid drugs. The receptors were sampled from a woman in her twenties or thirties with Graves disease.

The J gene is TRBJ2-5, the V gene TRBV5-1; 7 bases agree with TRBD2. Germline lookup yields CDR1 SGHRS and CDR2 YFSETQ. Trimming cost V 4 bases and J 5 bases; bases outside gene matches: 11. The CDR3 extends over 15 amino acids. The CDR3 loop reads CASSTWEGRGETQYF. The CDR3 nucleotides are TGCGCCAGCAGCACGTGGGAGGGGCGCGGGGAGACCCAGTACTTC. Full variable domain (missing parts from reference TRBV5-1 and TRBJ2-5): KAGVTQTPRYLIKTRGQQVTLSCSPISGHRSVSWYQQTPGQGLQFLFEYFSETQRNKGNFPGRFSGRQFSNSRSEMNVSTLELGDSALYLCASSTWEGRGETQYFGPGTRLLVL.

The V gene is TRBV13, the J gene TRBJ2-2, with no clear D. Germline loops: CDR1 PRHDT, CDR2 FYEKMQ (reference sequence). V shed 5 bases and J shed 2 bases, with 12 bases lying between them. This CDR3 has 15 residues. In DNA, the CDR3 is TGTGCCAGCAGCCTCCGACGGAAAAACACCGGGGAGCTGTTTTTT. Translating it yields CASSLRRKNTGELFF.

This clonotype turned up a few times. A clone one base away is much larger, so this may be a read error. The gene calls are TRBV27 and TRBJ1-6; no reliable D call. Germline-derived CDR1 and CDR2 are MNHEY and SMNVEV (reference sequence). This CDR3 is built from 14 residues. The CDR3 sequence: CAGRPDAPSSPLHF. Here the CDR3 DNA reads TGTGCCGGCAGACCCGACGCACCTAGTTCACCCCTCCACTTT.